These T cell receptor beta chains were read from a single sample in a study of shared clonotypes between healthy human individuals. TCRdb's copy holds only in-frame clones and misses some; the assay was immunoSEQ multiplex PCR. This sample has roughly 2 million clones; 90% to 95% occur once, and the top ten carry roughly 0.13%. The sample comprised naive CD4+ T cells sorted from blood. The receptors derive from a man aged 18 to 30 in good health. The CDR3 runs from the conserved cysteine through the conserved F or W. The order of the fields is J gene, CDR3 length, D gene, clone size, V gene, CDR3 protein, CDR3 DNA. A D gene is named only where the DNA matches it firmly. A row's size may be missing; if present it is once, few, many or a size class.

TRBJ1-2,13,.,.,TRBV6-1,CASSEGRTYGYTF,TGTGCCAGCAGTGAGGGCAGGACTTATGGCTACACCTTC
TRBJ2-4,13,.,.,TRBV18,CASSPGLGNIQYF,TGTGCCAGCTCACCAGGCTTGGGAAACATTCAGTACTTC
TRBJ2-3,13,.,.,TRBV27,CASTKSESDTQYF,TGTGCCAGCACCAAATCCGAGTCAGATACGCAGTATTTT
TRBJ2-1,16,.,.,TRBV4-1,CASSQDPAFFGDEQFF,TGCGCCAGCAGCCAAGATCCGGCCTTCTTCGGCGATGAGCAGTTCTTC
TRBJ1-5,13,TRBD1,.,TRBV6-5,CASRGTEYQPQHF,TGTGCCAGCAGAGGGACAGAGTATCAGCCCCAGCATTTT
TRBJ2-2,15,TRBD1,once,TRBV5-4,CASSLGGQEGGELFF,TGTGCCAGCAGCTTGGGTGGACAGGAAGGCGGGGAGCTGTTTTTT
TRBJ1-1,16,TRBD1,.,TRBV5-6,CASSLLTGGSNTEAFF,TGTGCCAGCAGCTTGCTTACAGGGGGCTCTAACACTGAAGCTTTCTTT
TRBJ2-4,13,.,.,TRBV30,CAWMHGSKNIQYF,TGTGCCTGGATGCACGGGTCCAAAAACATTCAGTACTTC
TRBJ2-3,16,.,once,TRBV27,CASSWGRAASTDTQYF,TGTGCCAGCAGTTGGGGGCGAGCCGCTAGCACAGATACGCAGTATTTT
TRBJ2-7,16,TRBD1,.,TRBV7-9,CASLLGKGQGAYEQYF,TGTGCCAGCCTTCTCGGAAAGGGACAGGGGGCCTACGAGCAGTACTTC
TRBJ2-3,14,.,once,TRBV18,CASSSIASTDTQYF,TGTGCCAGCTCTTCAATAGCTAGCACAGATACGCAGTATTTT
TRBJ1-2,17,.,once,TRBV10-1,CASTHKAGGTTNYGYTF,TGCGCCAGCACCCACAAGGCGGGAGGGACTACCAACTATGGCTACACCTTC
TRBJ1-2,15,TRBD1,.,TRBV7-9,CASSRQGGQNYGYTF,TGTGCCAGCAGCCGACAGGGGGGGCAGAACTATGGCTACACCTTC
TRBJ1-1,14,.,.,TRBV28,CASIPSGLNTEAFF,TGTGCCAGCATCCCATCTGGGCTCAACACTGAAGCTTTCTTT
TRBJ2-3,18,.,.,TRBV4-1,CASSPTAGAPSSTDTQYF,TGCGCCAGCAGCCCCACTGCCGGGGCCCCAAGTTCCACAGATACGCAGTATTTT
TRBJ1-2,14,TRBD1,.,TRBV5-1,CASSPAGQGYGYTF,TGCGCCAGCAGCCCGGCGGGACAGGGCTATGGCTACACCTTC
TRBJ2-2,12,.,.,TRBV12-5,CASGLSLGELFF,TGTGCTAGTGGTTTGTCTCTCGGGGAGCTGTTTTTT
TRBJ1-2,13,TRBD1,.,TRBV7-2,CASSPRGNYGYTF,TGTGCCAGCAGCCCCAGGGGGAACTATGGCTACACCTTC
TRBJ1-2,14,TRBD1,once,TRBV5-4,CASRTDRGLYGYTF,TGTGCCAGCAGAACGGACAGGGGGCTCTATGGCTACACCTTC
TRBJ1-5,11,.,.,TRBV6-6,CASRANQPQHF,TGTGCCAGCAGGGCAAATCAGCCCCAGCATTTT